The 22 T cell receptor beta chains given below trace back to one sample, sequenced in a study of cytomegalovirus exposure and HLA in healthy donors. Generated by immunoSEQ multiplex PCR, the TCRdb table keeps only in-frame clones and is missing some. The table shows approximately 100,000 clones, with approximately 93% occurring only once. Sequences were obtained from PBMCs. The receptors derive from a woman aged 25 to 39 in good health and CMV-seropositive.

This chain links TRBV7-2 with TRBJ2-2, with TRBD2 identical over 14 bases. The length of the CDR3 is 18 residues. The germline gives CDR1 SGHTA, CDR2 FQGNSA. Germline trimming cut 8 bases from V and 5 bases from J; bases unmatched to any gene: 13. The CDR3, as DNA: TGTGCCAGCGGGCCGACTAGCGGGAGGGCCTATCTGACCGGGGAGCTGTTTTTT. Protein product: CASGPTSGRAYLTGELFF.

This chain links TRBV2 with TRBJ1-4; no reliable D call. The CDR3 runs to 14 residues. Trimming shortened V by 3 bases and J by 7 bases, and 12 bases separated the two germline ends. Germline-derived CDR1 and CDR2 are SNHLY and FYNNEI. CDR3 in DNA: TGTGCCAGCAGTGACCCCCGAAGCCGTGAAAAACTGTTTTTT. Protein product: CASSDPRSREKLFF.

The V gene is TRBV9, the J gene TRBJ2-1; 7 bases align to TRBD2. Losses at the gene ends were 3 bases for V and 4 bases for J; bases not matched to a gene: 4. CDR3 length: 14 amino acids. Per the germline V gene, CDR1 is SGDLS and CDR2 is YYNGEE. The chain's CDR3 is CASSAREGYNEQFF. CDR3 DNA: TGTGCCAGCAGCGCGAGGGAGGGGTACAATGAGCAGTTCTTC.

V and J are TRBV5-5 and TRBJ2-5; TRBD1 matches 8 bases. Germline CDR1 reads SGHKS; CDR2 reads YYEKEE (reference sequence). The CDR3 spans 15 residues. Germline trimming cut 1 base from V and 0 bases from J; bases unmatched to any gene: 2. The CDR3 DNA follows: TGTGCCAGCAGCTTGCCAGGGGGCAACCAAGAGACCCAGTACTTC. The encoded protein is CASSLPGGNQETQYF.

The genes are TRBV5-1 and TRBJ2-1; 11 nucleotides align to TRBD2. The ends lost 0 bases at V and 4 bases at J; junction bases unmatched: 6. CDR3 length equals 17 residues. The germline V gene has CDR1 SGHRS and CDR2 YFSETQ. The CDR3 DNA reads as TGCGCCAGCAGCTTGGGGGGAGGGACTAGCGGATACAATGAGCAGTTCTTC. It translates to CASSLGGGTSGYNEQFF.

V usage is TRBV7-8 and J usage is TRBJ2-1; 9 bases line up with TRBD1. There are 15 residues in the CDR3. Per the germline V gene, CDR1 is SGHVS and CDR2 is FQNEAQ. The V and J ends lost 3 bases and 3 bases, in that order; junction bases with no gene match: 3. In DNA, the CDR3 is TGTGCCAGCAGCTTGGGACAGGGCAGCTACAATGAGCAGTTCTTC. Translated: CASSLGQGSYNEQFF.

V usage is TRBV27 and J usage is TRBJ1-2; perhaps TRBD1 as D (6 bases). The germline gives CDR1 MNHEY, CDR2 SMNVEV (reference sequence). V was trimmed by 6 bases and J by 4 bases, leaving 15 bases between them. The CDR3 loop spans 14 amino acids. CDR3 bases: TGTGCCAGCAGCCGAACAGGGTTGGGCTATGGCTACACCTTC. Translating it yields CASSRTGLGYGYTF.

This clone has more than one count but fewer than ten. This chain links TRBV19 with TRBJ2-7, with a possible D match to TRBD2 (5 bases). The CDR3 is 14 residues long. V lost 3 bases and J lost 0, with 9 bases in between. Germline CDR1 is LNHDA and CDR2 is SQIVND (reference sequence). The CDR3 spells CASSMDLASYEQYF. The CDR3 nucleotides are TGTGCCAGTAGTATGGACCTAGCCTCCTACGAGCAGTACTTC. Drawing the rest from reference TRBV19 and TRBJ2-7, the complete variable domain is DGGITQSPKYLFRKEGQNVTLSCEQNLNHDAMYWYRQDPGQGLRLIYYSQIVNDFQKGDIAEGYSVSREKKESFPLTVTSAQKNPTAFYLCASSMDLASYEQYFGPGTRLTVT.

This chain uses TRBV5-4 with TRBJ2-1, with D possibly TRBD1 on 6 matching bases. Germline V gives CDR1 SGHNT, CDR2 YYREEE (reference sequence). CDR3 length: 14 amino acids. Trimming took off 5 bases at V and 7 bases at J, with 16 bases between the two ends. The DNA of the CDR3 is TGTGCCAGCAGAGTTTGGGGGCGTCCTAATGAGCAGTTCTTC. Translating it yields CASRVWGRPNEQFF.

The J gene is TRBJ2-1, the V gene TRBV4-1, with D possibly being TRBD2 (5 bases). The V gene's germline CDR1 is MGHRA and CDR2 YSYEKL. V lost 1 base and J 3 bases, leaving 7 bases between the germline ends. This CDR3 is 14 amino acids long. CDR3 DNA sequence: TGCGCCAGCAGCCAAGCCGACTACTACAATGAGCAGTTCTTC. Its translation is CASSQADYYNEQFF.

V and J are TRBV11-2 and TRBJ2-1; D possibly corresponds to TRBD2 (6 bases). Germline V lookup: CDR1 SGHAT, CDR2 FQNNGV. Deletions cut 6 bases from V and 7 bases from J, with 16 bases between. CDR3 length equals 14 residues. CDR3 region: CASRRAGRVNEQFF. CDR3 nucleotides: TGTGCCAGCAGACGAGCCGGGAGAGTAAATGAGCAGTTCTTC.

CDR3 DNA: TGCAGCGTTGTAGGAAGGGGACAGGGACGTAATGAGCAGTTCTTC. Its protein product is CSVVGRGQGRNEQFF. The chain is built from TRBV29-1 and TRBJ2-1, with 9 bases aligning to TRBD1. The V and J ends lost 4 bases and 7 bases, in that order; junction bases with no gene match: 11. Germline loops: CDR1 SQVTM, CDR2 ANQGSEA. The CDR3 length is 15 residues.

The V call is TRBV7-9, the J call TRBJ2-3; 9 positions match TRBD1. Germline CDR1 and CDR2: SEHNR and FQNEAQ (reference sequence). V dropped 3 bases and J dropped 3; count of bases not matched to a gene: 7. The CDR3 is made up of 16 amino acids. The CDR3 region is CASSLGDRVGTDTQYF. CDR3 nucleotide sequence: TGTGCCAGCAGCTTGGGGGACAGGGTGGGAACAGATACGCAGTATTTT.

This rearrangement joins TRBV9 to TRBJ2-3; 14 bases align to TRBD2. The CDR3 loop spans 17 amino acids. CDR1 is SGDLS, CDR2 YYNGEE, per germline. With V trimmed by 2 bases and J by 5 bases, 7 bases remained unmatched. The CDR3 DNA reads as TGTGCCAGCAGCGTCGGGACTAGCGGGAGCGGTGAAGATACGCAGTATTTT. The encoded protein is CASSVGTSGSGEDTQYF.

This sequence joins TRBV9 and TRBJ2-7; no reliable D call. V dropped 0 bases and J dropped 3 bases, with 10 bases sitting between them. The germline V gene encodes CDR1 SGDLS and CDR2 YYNGEE. There are 14 residues in the CDR3. As DNA, the CDR3 is TGTGCCAGCAGCGTAGACGAGGTGGACTACGAGCAGTACTTC. Its translation is CASSVDEVDYEQYF.

This sequence joins TRBV2 and TRBJ1-3; TRBD1 might be the D (5 bases). Trimming cost V 7 bases and J 8 bases, with 12 bases left between them. CDR1 and CDR2 from the germline V gene are SNHLY and FYNNEI. The CDR3 consists of 12 residues. Written as DNA, the CDR3 is TGTGCCAGCACCCAGGGTTTGGACACCATATATTTT. It specifies CASTQGLDTIYF.

This rearrangement joins TRBV5-1 to TRBJ2-2; no reliable D call. This CDR3 is 15 amino acids long. CDR1 and CDR2 from the germline V gene are SGHRS and YFSETQ. V was trimmed by 1 base and J by 1 base, leaving 8 bases between them. The CDR3 DNA reads as TGCGCCAGCAGCTTGAACTCGATGAACACCGGGGAGCTGTTTTTT. This codes for CASSLNSMNTGELFF.

The gene calls are TRBV6-5 and TRBJ2-2; 7 nucleotides agree with TRBD2. From germline, CDR1 is MNHEY and CDR2 SVGAGI. Germline trimming cut 4 bases from V and 5 bases from J; bases unmatched to any gene: 7. The CDR3 contains 15 residues. The CDR3: CASSSIQRDTGELFF. CDR3 coding DNA: TGTGCCAGCAGTTCAATCCAGCGGGATACCGGGGAGCTGTTTTTT.

The chain links TRBV6-5 to TRBJ2-3, with D possibly matching TRBD2 (5 bases). The V end lost 4 bases, the J end lost 2 bases, and 16 bases lay between the germline ends. The germline gives CDR1 MNHEY, CDR2 SVGAGI. CDR3 length equals 16 residues. CDR3 region: CASSSTGSGPTDTQYF. CDR3 bases: TGTGCCAGCAGTTCCACGGGGAGCGGACCCACAGATACGCAGTATTTT.

V is TRBV2 and J is TRBJ2-5; TRBD2 matches at 9 bases. V shed 2 bases and J 0 bases; nucleotides not matched to a gene: 13. This CDR3 contains 19 residues. Germline loops: CDR1 SNHLY, CDR2 FYNNEI. In DNA form, the CDR3 reads TGTGCCAGCAGTGAAAGGATGGGACTAGCCGACAAATACCAAGAGACCCAGTACTTC. Translation gives CASSERMGLADKYQETQYF.

This clone occurred once. The rearrangement joins TRBV2 to TRBJ2-5, with 7 nucleotides matching TRBD2. The V gene end was trimmed by 7 bases and the J gene end by 2 bases; junction bases not matched to a gene: 7. This CDR3 is built from 14 residues. In germline, CDR1 is SNHLY, CDR2 FYNNEI. The CDR3 sequence: CASTAGAHQETQYF. In nucleotides, the CDR3 is TGTGCCAGCACTGCGGGAGCCCATCAAGAGACCCAGTACTTC. The whole variable domain, filled in from reference TRBV2 and TRBJ2-5, reads EPEVTQTPSHQVTQMGQEVILRCVPISNHLYFYWYRQILGQKVEFLVSFYNNEISEKSEIFDDQFSVERPDGSNFTLKIRSTKLEDSAMYFCASTAGAHQETQYFGPGTRLLVL.

The sample holds one count of this clone. This chain joins TRBV11-3 and TRBJ2-1, with 7 bases aligning to TRBD2. Trimming cost V 5 bases and J 5 bases; bases outside gene matches: 6. There are 14 residues in the CDR3. Germline assignment: CDR1 SGHNT and CDR2 YENEEA. The CDR3 region has the DNA TGTGCCAGCAGCCTAACTAGCGCTGACAATGAGCAGTTCTTC. This encodes CASSLTSADNEQFF.